These 17 T cell receptor beta chains came from one sample sequenced in a study of blood T cell repertoires in COVID-19 (dated by TCRdb to 2019 to 2021). The library was made by the immunoSEQ multiplex PCR assay. Here the immuneACCESS table is served through TCRdb, limited to in-frame sequences with V and J called. Missing clones are a known gap in these copies; in checked studies unresolved V genes cover under half, and the rest lacks a known reason. This sample is represented by tens of thousands of clones; about four fifths of them were singletons. In total, the top ten clones hold under 5.5% of the sample. Specimen: peripheral blood. Receptors were obtained from a man aged 80 or over with COVID-19, enrolled during active disease.

This clone was seen a few times. This chain uses TRBV19 with TRBJ1-3; D ambiguous. V lost 3 bases and J 3 bases, leaving 15 bases between the germline ends. Germline CDR1 is LNHDA and CDR2 is SQIVND (reference sequence). This CDR3 spans 16 amino acids. The CDR3 sequence is CASSMDFWGGGNTIYF. CDR3 nucleotide sequence: TGTGCCAGTAGTATGGATTTTTGGGGAGGTGGAAACACCATATATTTT. Together with reference TRBV19 and TRBJ1-3, the CDR3 gives the full variable domain: DGGITQSPKYLFRKEGQNVTLSCEQNLNHDAMYWYRQDPGQGLRLIYYSQIVNDFQKGDIAEGYSVSREKKESFPLTVTSAQKNPTAFYLCASSMDFWGGGNTIYFGEGSWLTVV.

The chain is built from TRBV3-1 (or the pseudogene TRBV3-2) and TRBJ2-3; tentative D call: TRBD2 (5 bases). Germline V gene sequence: CDR1 LGHDT, CDR2 YNNKEL (reference sequence). Trimming took 0 bases from V and 8 from J, leaving 21 bases between them. This CDR3 is built from 17 residues. As DNA, the CDR3 is TGTGCCAGCAGCCAAGATCGGGGTGGGCTGGCCGCGGGTACGCAGTATTTT. This codes for CASSQDRGGLAAGTQYF.

The chain links TRBV24-1 to TRBJ2-5; 7 bases fit TRBD2. CDR3 size: 16 residues. Trimming at V came to 2 bases and at J to 3 bases, leaving 8 bases not matched to a gene. The germline gives CDR1 KGHDR, CDR2 SFDVKD. CDR3 residues: CATSDSDWGGKETQYF. The CDR3 region has the DNA TGTGCCACCAGTGATTCAGACTGGGGGGGTAAAGAGACCCAGTACTTC.

Only a few counts were recorded for this clone. V usage is TRBV7-2 and J usage is TRBJ2-3, with a tentative D call TRBD2 (5 bases). CDR1 SGHTA and CDR2 FQGNSA come from the germline V gene. The CDR3 is made up of 15 amino acids. V lost 0 bases to trimming and J lost 6 bases, with 13 bases between them. CDR3 DNA sequence: TGTGCCAGCAGCTTAGCGCGGCTAGCTGGTGATACGCAGTATTTT. It codes for CASSLARLAGDTQYF.

V and J are TRBV6-2 or TRBV6-3 and TRBJ2-7; 7 bases line up with TRBD2. The CDR3 loop spans 14 amino acids. V dropped 4 bases and J dropped 5; count of bases not matched to a gene: 8. Per germline, CDR1 MNHEY and CDR2 SVGEGT. CDR3 loop: CASSFQRGADEQYF. CDR3 bases: TGTGCCAGCAGTTTCCAGCGGGGTGCTGACGAGCAGTACTTC.

This clone was counted a few times. The chain employs TRBV7-6 and TRBJ2-1; 7 bases are shared with TRBD2. Germline-derived CDR1 and CDR2 are SGHVS and FNYEAQ. Losses at the gene ends were 5 bases for V and 6 bases for J; bases not matched to a gene: 7. The CDR3 sequence is 14 residues long. This CDR3 reads CASSALGGVNEQFF. The DNA for the CDR3 is TGTGCCAGCAGCGCCCTTGGGGGGGTCAATGAGCAGTTCTTC.

The chain uses TRBV7-2 and TRBJ2-7; D remains unclear. V dropped 3 bases and J dropped 1 base, with 10 bases sitting between them. Germline-derived CDR1 and CDR2 are SGHTA and FQGNSA. The CDR3 is made up of 14 amino acids. The CDR3 DNA reads TGTGCCAGCAGCTTCTCGCGAAGATCCTACGAGCAGTACTTC. Translating gives CASSFSRRSYEQYF.

The rearrangement links TRBV19 to TRBJ1-1; TRBD1 aligns across 7 bases. Unmatched junction bases numbered 10, after V lost 6 bases and J lost 3 bases. CDR3 length: 15 amino acids. From germline, CDR1 is LNHDA and CDR2 SQIVND (reference sequence). The CDR3 loop reads CASRIDRDAYTEAFF. The CDR3 nucleotides are TGTGCCAGTAGAATTGACAGGGACGCGTACACTGAAGCTTTCTTT.

The chain is built from TRBV30 and TRBJ2-7, with D hard to call. V lost 3 bases to trimming and J lost 3 bases, with 9 bases between them. The V gene's germline CDR1 is GTSNPN and CDR2 SVGIG (reference sequence). The CDR3 contains 12 residues. CDR3 protein: CAWSTVNYEQYF. The CDR3 DNA reads TGTGCCTGGAGCACAGTGAACTACGAGCAGTACTTC.

The rearrangement joins TRBV5-4 to TRBJ1-2, with TRBD1 matching 8 bases. Trimming removed 4 bases from V and 4 bases from J; junction bases left unmatched: 9. The CDR3 is 15 residues long. Per germline, CDR1 SGHNT and CDR2 YYREEE (reference sequence). The CDR3 DNA sequence: TGTGCCAGCAGCATCAACAGGGGGGAGGCCTATGGCTACACCTTC. Protein sequence: CASSINRGEAYGYTF. The full variable domain, its missing parts supplied by reference TRBV5-4 and TRBJ1-2, is ETGVTQSPTHLIKTRGQQVTLRCSSQSGHNTVSWYQQALGQGPQFIFQYYREEENGRGNFPPRFSGLQFPNYSSELNVNALELDDSALYLCASSINRGEAYGYTFGSGTRLTVV.

This rearrangement joins TRBV15 to TRBJ1-3; a weak D match, TRBD1 (5 bases). The ends were cut back, 3 bases at V and 0 bases at J, with 15 bases in the middle. Germline loops: CDR1 LNHNV, CDR2 YYDKDF (reference sequence). The CDR3 totals 17 residues. CDR3 sequence reads: CATSSLTGGTSGNTIYF. For the CDR3, the DNA is TGTGCCACCAGCAGTCTAACCGGCGGGACCTCTGGAAACACCATATATTTT.

V is TRBV27 and J is TRBJ2-1; 7 bases map to TRBD2. Germline V gene lookup returns CDR1 MNHEY and CDR2 SMNVEV (reference sequence). J was trimmed by 0 bases and V by 7 bases; bases with no gene match: 6. This CDR3 contains 15 residues. CDR3 sequence (DNA): TGTGCCAGCAAAGATAGCGGGTACTCCTACAATGAGCAGTTCTTC. Its protein product is CASKDSGYSYNEQFF.

The gene calls are TRBV6-6 and TRBJ1-3; D remains ambiguous. This CDR3 is 13 amino acids long. Trimming took off 8 bases at V and 3 bases at J, with 11 bases between the two ends. The germline V gene has CDR1 MNHNY and CDR2 SVGAGI (reference sequence). The DNA for the CDR3 is TGTGCCAGCCGCTCAGCGAATGGAAACACCATATATTTT. Residues: CASRSANGNTIYF.

This rearrangement joins TRBV5-1 to TRBJ1-2; 9 positions match TRBD1. The CDR3 contains 14 residues. J was trimmed by 8 bases and V by 4 bases; bases with no gene match: 9. Germline lookup yields CDR1 SGHRS and CDR2 YFSETQ. CDR3 DNA sequence: TGCGCCAGCAGCGGTTTGGGACAGGGTTACGGCTACACCTTC. It specifies CASSGLGQGYGYTF.

CDR3 sequence: CASSKVSYGQGHSGNTIYF. The CDR3 DNA reads as TGTGCCAGCAGCAAAGTCAGTTATGGTCAGGGCCACTCTGGAAACACCATATATTTT. The chain has TRBV21-1 and TRBJ1-3; TRBD1, the D gene given by the table, was not confirmed from the DNA. TRBV21-1 is a documented pseudogene. The CDR3 extends over 19 amino acids.

J is TRBJ2-3 and V is TRBV2, with D possibly TRBD1 on 7 matching bases. Per germline, CDR1 SNHLY and CDR2 FYNNEI. V lost 2 bases, J lost 3 bases, and 12 bases lay in between. The CDR3 spans 15 residues. The DNA for the CDR3 is TGTGCCAGCAGTGAACAGGGGGGTGGGACAGATACGCAGTATTTT. This codes for CASSEQGGGTDTQYF.

The rearrangement joins TRBV6-6 to TRBJ2-7; 8 bases are shared with TRBD2. The CDR3 extends over 15 amino acids. V trimming: 7 bases; J trimming: 0 bases; junction bases outside the gene matches: 8. CDR1 MNHNY and CDR2 SVGAGI come from the germline V gene (reference sequence). The CDR3 protein is CASNDAGGLSYEQYF. For the CDR3, the DNA is TGTGCCAGCAACGACGCGGGGGGACTCTCCTACGAGCAGTACTTC.